This T cell receptor (beta chain) is drawn from a study of T cell repertoires in cytomegalovirus infection. Points from the study as a whole: People with CMV and the relevant HLA were identified by cumulative public TCR beta family frequency.

TCRdb itself ran the reads through MiXCR, one entry per CDR3 protein. The data contain 740,000 or so distinct CDR3 sequences, approximately 40% of them singletons. This clonotype was observed once. Its matching antigen is unknown. Trimming shortened V by 1 base and J by 7 bases, and 13 bases separated the two germline ends. CDR1 and CDR2 (germline): SNHLY, FYNNEI. This CDR3 has 14 amino acids. This rearrangement joins TRBV2 to TRBJ1-2; D gene uncertain. The TCR sequence derives from a human donor in good health (CMV status not recorded). Some clones in this sample may be carry-over from other donors' samples. Sequencing was done on a sample of PBMCs. The CDR3 region is CASSEDRLSPGYTF. The DNA for the CDR3 is TGTGCCAGCAGTGAAGACCGATTAAGCCCTGGCTACACCTTC.